This T cell receptor (beta chain) was found in a study of blood T cell repertoires in COVID-19 (TCRdb year 2020). At the level of the whole study: Collaborator samples came from the United States, Italy and Spain and covered acute and convalescent phases of COVID-19. The prospective study material was composed of cDNA or gDNA derived from T cells, B-cell-depleted T cells, or PBMCs. Subjects who had been exposed to COVID-19, were actively infected with it, or had recovered from it provided the deeply sampled blood TCRbeta repertoires that made up the dataset. The repertoires were released in a freely available public database intended as a resource for research on the immune response to SARS-CoV-2. Samples were obtained from the ongoing ImmuneRACE study (first 160 participants) and from about 1,300 subjects provided by 6 global collaborators. A de-identified subject ID, COVID-19 status, age in years and sex were almost always included in the sample metadata. Where available, HLA class I and class II types were taken from metadata supplied by the sample provider and were not determined by assay-based typing.

Points the paper makes about the study in general: The amount of clinical and demographic metadata varied by source and participant and was provided uncurated.

A note on this clone: Its binding antigen is unknown. It has no much larger one-base neighbor in the sample; base qualities were not kept.

Each collaborating institution followed its own protocols to collect whole blood in K2EDTA tubes. For TCRbeta analysis, collaborator samples were shipped as frozen whole blood, as isolated PBMCs, or as DNA extracted from either sample type. CDR3 length: 14 amino acids, cysteine to phenylalanine. Only the CDR3 DNA stays, 42 bases, in frame from base 1. The germline V gene (reference sequence) yields LGHDT for CDR1 and YNNKEL for CDR2. V drops 4 bases and J drops 5 bases, leaving 14 bases in between. The immunoSEQ Assay, a bias-controlled multiplex PCR, was used to amplify TCRbeta CDR3 regions from genomic DNA. Per the authors' processing: Nucleated cell counts per sample were estimated from amplification of reference gene primers within the assay. Sequence reads were collapsed and filtered to measure the absolute abundance of every unique TCRbeta CDR3 rearrangement. For each sample, productive Simpson clonality was calculated by taking the square root of Simpson's diversity index across productive rearrangements. TCRdb limited this immuneACCESS table to in-frame rearrangements with V and J called. A share of clones is missing; checked studies link under half to unresolved V genes, and the rest is unexplained. That table supplies the V and J calls and clone size; D and trimming were determined from the DNA. In all, the sample holds 250,000 to 300,000 clones, and around 81% of those were seen once. The top ten hold about 3.2% of the sample.

The source is a woman aged 55-75 years with active or convalescent COVID-19. Input material: peripheral blood. The chain is made from TRBV3-1 (or the pseudogene TRBV3-2) and TRBJ1-1; D gene: possibly TRBD1, on 6 matching bases. The sequenced DNA: TGTGCCAGCAGCCCCAGGGGTTTTGCAACTGAAGCTTTCTTT. Protein translation: CASSPRGFATEAFF.